A single sample is the source of the 16 T cell receptor beta chains below, sequenced in a study of neurological immune-mediated disorders. Using its own MiXCR run on the 5' RACE reads, TCRdb lists one record per CDR3 protein. The table lists about 120,000 distinct CDR3 sequences, 3.2% of them singletons. Sequencing was done on a sample of PBMCs. The receptor set was obtained from a woman aged 25 to 39 with multiple sclerosis.

This clonotype was seen many times. The V call is TRBV5-4, the J call TRBJ2-3, with a weak D call TRBD2 (6 bases). The CDR3 contains 14 residues. Trimming removed 4 bases at V and 1 base at J, with 10 bases between. Germline V gives CDR1 SGHNT, CDR2 YYREEE (reference sequence). CDR3 in amino acids: CASSPRRGTDTQYF. As DNA, the CDR3 is TGTGCCAGCAGCCCCCGGAGGGGCACAGATACGCAGTATTTT.

The chain has TRBV6-6 and TRBJ2-1; D is unresolved. The length of the CDR3 is 10 residues. Trimming took 7 bases from V and 5 from J, leaving 3 bases between them. Germline V CDR1 and CDR2: MNHNY, SVGAGI (reference sequence). CDR3 DNA sequence: TGTGCCAGCACAAACAATGAGCAGTTCTTC. Translation: CASTNNEQFF.

This clonotype was counted at least ten times. The chain joins TRBV7-8 to TRBJ1-6; D gene ambiguous. The V end lost 1 base, the J end lost 0 bases, and 4 bases lay between the germline ends. Germline V CDR1 and CDR2: SGHVS, FQNEAQ. There are 15 residues in the CDR3. CDR3 bases: TGTGCCAGCAGCTTAGGGGGCTCCTATAATTCACCCCTCCACTTT. Its protein product is CASSLGGSYNSPLHF.

This clonotype appeared many times. The chain uses TRBV5-1 and TRBJ1-1, with D unclear. V lost 2 bases to trimming and J lost 4 bases, with 12 bases between them. CDR1 is SGHRS and CDR2 is YFSETQ in the germline V gene. The CDR3 is 14 residues long. The CDR3 region is CASSFASGGTEAFF. Here the CDR3 DNA reads TGCGCCAGCAGCTTCGCGTCTGGCGGCACTGAAGCTTTCTTT.

This clonotype was picked up many times. The V and J genes are TRBV20-1 and TRBJ2-2, with 13 bases matching TRBD2. Germline-derived CDR1 and CDR2 are DFQATT and SNEGSKA (reference sequence). Losses at the gene ends were 1 base for V and 2 bases for J; bases not matched to a gene: 1. This CDR3 has 16 amino acids. The CDR3 here is CSARGLAGGNTGELFF. The CDR3 nucleotides are TGCAGTGCTAGAGGACTAGCGGGGGGAAACACCGGGGAGCTGTTTTTT.

There are many counts of this clonotype. This chain uses TRBV14 with TRBJ2-2; possible D gene TRBD1, 5 bases. V gave up 7 bases and J gave up 2 bases, with 11 bases separating them. This CDR3 has 14 residues. The germline V gene has CDR1 SGHDN and CDR2 FVKESK. CDR3 coding DNA: TGTGCCAGCAAACAACAGGCTAACACCGGGGAGCTGTTTTTT. This codes for CASKQQANTGELFF.

In the case of this clonotype: Being one base from a much bigger clone, this may be a read error. The CDR3 does not close with the conserved phenylalanine or tryptophan, likely indicating a read error. It is unclear where the CDR3 begins or ends on the DNA, so no DNA is shown, and the CDR3 is as TCRdb lists it. The V gene is TRBV7-2, the J gene TRBJ2-1; the D call of TRBD1 is as the table states it, not checked on the DNA. The CDR3 region is 14 residues in length, termini included. In germline, CDR1 is SGHTA, CDR2 FQGNSA. This CDR3 reads CASSSPPAALRKFC.

The sample holds many counts of this clonotype. The CDR3 DNA reads TGCAGTGCTAGTGATTATACGGGGGGTGAAAAACTGTTTTTT. It encodes CSASDYTGGEKLFF. The chain joins TRBV20-1 to TRBJ1-4; D perhaps matches TRBD1 (5 bases). The CDR3 runs to 14 residues. CDR1 and CDR2 (germline): DFQATT, SNEGSKA (reference sequence). V lost 3 bases to trimming and J lost 7 bases, with 15 bases between them.

This clonotype came up a few times. This chain connects TRBV12-3 or TRBV12-4 to TRBJ1-1; no firm D call. Trimming pared 4 bases from V and 4 bases from J, leaving 4 bases between. The CDR3 is 11 residues long. The CDR3 loop is CASSSTTEAFF. The CDR3 bases are TGTGCCAGCAGTTCCACCACTGAAGCTTTCTTT.

This clonotype was recorded many times. The chain combines TRBV12-3 or TRBV12-4 with TRBJ1-5; 8 bases match TRBD1. V was pared by 8 bases and J by 3 bases, with 6 bases of the junction left unmatched. The length of the CDR3 is 14 residues. The CDR3 coding sequence is TGTGCCAGCGATGACAGGGGACTCAATCAGCCCCAGCATTTT. Protein: CASDDRGLNQPQHF.

This clonotype was counted at least ten times. The rearrangement uses TRBV20-1 and TRBJ1-5; 7 bases are a match to TRBD1. V dropped 0 bases and J dropped 7; count of bases not matched to a gene: 15. Per the germline V gene, CDR1 is DFQATT and CDR2 is SNEGSKA (reference sequence). The CDR3 is 17 amino acids. The CDR3 region has the DNA TGCAGTGCTAGAGATTTTCAGGGGGGAAGCCAGGGGCAGCCCCAGCATTTT. Protein: CSARDFQGGSQGQPQHF.

This clonotype was counted at least ten times. The chain combines TRBV7-2 with TRBJ1-2, with 10 positions matching TRBD1. The CDR3 contains 15 residues. V shed 5 bases, J shed 6 bases, and the junction held 9 bases outside the gene matches. Germline CDR1 SGHTA, CDR2 FQGNSA. The CDR3 DNA follows: TGTGCCAGCAGCGCTGGGACAGGGGCACGAGATGGCTACACCTTC. Translating gives CASSAGTGARDGYTF.

This clonotype was counted ten times or more. This chain connects TRBV20-1 to TRBJ1-1, with a tentative D call TRBD1 (5 bases). The CDR3 extends over 12 amino acids. V lost 5 bases to trimming and J lost 11 bases, with 18 bases between them. The germline V gene has CDR1 DFQATT and CDR2 SNEGSKA (reference sequence). The CDR3 DNA is TGCAGTGCTCCCCTTGGACGGTGGGGGGCTTTCTTT. Its protein product is CSAPLGRWGAFF.

This clonotype was recorded many times. The chain joins TRBV12-3 or TRBV12-4 to TRBJ2-5; a weak D match, TRBD1 (5 bases). Trimming took off 4 bases at V and 5 bases at J, with 5 bases between the two ends. CDR3 length: 11 residues. This CDR3 reads CASSWGETQYF. The DNA for the CDR3 is TGTGCCAGCAGTTGGGGCGAGACCCAGTACTTC.

Ten or more counts support this clonotype. This sequence joins TRBV12-3 or TRBV12-4 and TRBJ2-7; no clear D. The CDR3 runs 12 residues. Trimming took off 3 bases at V and 3 bases at J, with 6 bases between the two ends. The CDR3 reads CASSFRFYEQYF. CDR3 nucleotides: TGTGCCAGCAGTTTCCGGTTCTACGAGCAGTACTTC.

This clonotype was counted at least ten times. This chain links TRBV7-8 with TRBJ2-7, with D maybe TRBD2 (6 bases). This CDR3 has 19 amino acids. The V gene lost 1 base and the J gene lost 2 bases, with 24 bases spanning the gap. Germline values: CDR1 SGHVS, CDR2 FQNEAQ. The CDR3 sequence is CASSLVRPSARDPAYEQYF. In DNA, the CDR3 is TGTGCCAGCAGCTTAGTCAGACCTAGCGCCCGAGACCCAGCCTACGAGCAGTACTTC.